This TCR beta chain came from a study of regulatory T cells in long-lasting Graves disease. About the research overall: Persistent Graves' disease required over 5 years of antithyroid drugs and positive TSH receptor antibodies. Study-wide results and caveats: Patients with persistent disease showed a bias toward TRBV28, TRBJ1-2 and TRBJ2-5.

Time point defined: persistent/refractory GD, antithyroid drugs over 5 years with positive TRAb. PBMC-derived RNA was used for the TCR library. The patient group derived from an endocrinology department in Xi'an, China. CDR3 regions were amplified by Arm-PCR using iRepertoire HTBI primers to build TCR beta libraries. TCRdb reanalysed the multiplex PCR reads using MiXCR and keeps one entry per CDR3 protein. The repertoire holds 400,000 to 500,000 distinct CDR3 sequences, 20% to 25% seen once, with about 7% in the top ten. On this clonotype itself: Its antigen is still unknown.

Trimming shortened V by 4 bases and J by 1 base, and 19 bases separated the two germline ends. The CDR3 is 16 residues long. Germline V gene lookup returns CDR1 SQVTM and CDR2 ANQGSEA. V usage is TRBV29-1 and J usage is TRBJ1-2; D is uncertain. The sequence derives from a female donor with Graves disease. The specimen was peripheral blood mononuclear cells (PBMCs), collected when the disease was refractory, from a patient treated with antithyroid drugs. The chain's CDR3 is CSVVGQPPLGNYGYTF. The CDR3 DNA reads TGCAGCGTTGTAGGGCAGCCACCCTTGGGTAACTATGGCTACACCTTC.